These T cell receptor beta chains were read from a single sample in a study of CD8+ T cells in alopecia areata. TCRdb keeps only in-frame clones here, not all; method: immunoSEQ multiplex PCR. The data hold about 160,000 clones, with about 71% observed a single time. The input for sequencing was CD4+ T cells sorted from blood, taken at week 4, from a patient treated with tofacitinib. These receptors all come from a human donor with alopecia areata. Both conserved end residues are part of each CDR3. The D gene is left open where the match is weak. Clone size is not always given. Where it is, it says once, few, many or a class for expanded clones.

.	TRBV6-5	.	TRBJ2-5	TGTGCCAGCAGCCACAGTGCGGAGACCCAGTACTTC	CASSHSAETQYF
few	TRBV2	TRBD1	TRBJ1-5	TGTGCCAGCAAGGGACAGTCTAATCAGCCCCAGCATTTT	CASKGQSNQPQHF
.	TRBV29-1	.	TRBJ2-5	TGCAGCGTTGAAGTCCGGGGCGAGACCCAGTACTTC	CSVEVRGETQYF
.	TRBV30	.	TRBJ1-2	TGTGCCCACTCTATCGCTTCCCGCTACACCTTC	CAHSIASRYTF
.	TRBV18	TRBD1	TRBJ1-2	TGTGCCAGCTCACCGAGGGGACAGGGCAATGGCTACACCTTC	CASSPRGQGNGYTF
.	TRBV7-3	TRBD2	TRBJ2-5	TGTGCCAGCAGCTCGGGGGGGCCCGGGGCCCAGTACTTC	CASSSGGPGAQYF
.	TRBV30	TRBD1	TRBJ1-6	TGTGCCTGGGGAGTAGGGACAGGGGGAAATTCACCCCTCCACTTT	CAWGVGTGGNSPLHF
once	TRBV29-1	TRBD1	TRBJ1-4	TGCACCATAGAGACGGCCAGGGGGAAATCCATGAAATATGAAAAACTGTTTTTT	CTIETARGKSMKYEKLFF
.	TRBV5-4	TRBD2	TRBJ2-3	TGTGCCAGCAGCCGTTGGGCTAGCGGGGTGTCAGATACGCAGTATTTT	CASSRWASGVSDTQYF
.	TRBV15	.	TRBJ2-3	TGTGCCACCAGCAGAGATCTCTACACGCAGTATTTT	CATSRDLYTQYF
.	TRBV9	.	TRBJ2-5	TGTGCCAGCAGCGTAGCTCCAGTGGAGACCCAGTACTTC	CASSVAPVETQYF
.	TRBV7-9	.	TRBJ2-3	TGTGCCAGCAGCTTAAGGGTAGGGGGAGATACGCAGTATTTT	CASSLRVGGDTQYF
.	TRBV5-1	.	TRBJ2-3	TGCGCCAGCAGCTTGGCCGGGGGACCGACAGATACGCAGTATTTT	CASSLAGGPTDTQYF
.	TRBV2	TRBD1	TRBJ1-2	TGTGCCAGCGGACAGGGGTGGTATGGCTACACCTTC	CASGQGWYGYTF
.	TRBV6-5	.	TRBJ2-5	TGTGCCAGCAGCTCAAACGGGGGTTCCCAGACCCAGTACTTC	CASSSNGGSQTQYF
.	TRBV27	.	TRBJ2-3	TGTGCCAGCAAGAAGAGGACAGATACGCAGTATTTT	CASKKRTDTQYF
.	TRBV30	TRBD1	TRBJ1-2	TGTGCCTGCCCGCTTTTGACCCAGGGGGCGGAAGGCTACACCTTC	CACPLLTQGAEGYTF
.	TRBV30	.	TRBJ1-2	TGTGCCTCCACCGGTTCAGGCTACACCTTC	CASTGSGYTF
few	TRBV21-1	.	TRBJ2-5	TGTGCCAGCAGCAAGGGAGGGACAGGGGGCCTGGACCAGTACTTC	CASSKGGTGGLDQYF
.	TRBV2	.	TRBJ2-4	TGTGCCAGCGGACTAGCCAAAAACATTCAGTACTTC	CASGLAKNIQYF
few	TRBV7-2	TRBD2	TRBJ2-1	TGTGCCAGCAGCTCCTTAGCGGGGTTTGACAATGAGCAGTTCTTC	CASSSLAGFDNEQFF
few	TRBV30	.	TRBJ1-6	TGTGCCTGGAGGGACAGCCACAATTCACCCCTCCACTTT	CAWRDSHNSPLHF
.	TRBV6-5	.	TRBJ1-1	TGTGCCAGCAGTTACTCGCCCAGCATGAACACTGAAGCTTTCTTT	CASSYSPSMNTEAFF
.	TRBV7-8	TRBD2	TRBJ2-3	TGTGCCAGCAGCTTCCTTAGCGGGGCCGATACTAGCACAGATACGCAGTATTTT	CASSFLSGADTSTDTQYF
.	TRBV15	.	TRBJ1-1	TGTGCCACCAGCGGAGAGGACTCCCGAGGGACTGAAGCTTTCTTT	CATSGEDSRGTEAFF
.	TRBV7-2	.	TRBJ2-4	TGTGCCAGCAGTCTAAGAAGGGAGGCCAAAAACATTCAGTACTTC	CASSLRREAKNIQYF
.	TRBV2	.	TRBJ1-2	TGTGCCAGCAGTGAGTTCCGGGAGAACTATGGCTACACCTTC	CASSEFRENYGYTF
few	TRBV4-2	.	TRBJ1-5	TGTGCCAGCAGCCAGGTCAATCAGCCCCAGCATTTT	CASSQVNQPQHF
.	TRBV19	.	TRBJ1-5	TGTGCCAGTAGTATGAGTGGGGGAAGCAATCAGCCCCAGCATTTT	CASSMSGGSNQPQHF
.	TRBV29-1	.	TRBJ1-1	TGCAGCGTTGGCAGGAACACTGAAGCTTTCTTT	CSVGRNTEAFF
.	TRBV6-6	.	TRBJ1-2	TGTGCCAGCAACGGAAACTATGGCTACACCTTC	CASNGNYGYTF
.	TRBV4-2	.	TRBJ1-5	TGTGCCAGCAGCCAAGCGGGGGACGGTTATAGCAATCAGCCCCAGCATTTT	CASSQAGDGYSNQPQHF
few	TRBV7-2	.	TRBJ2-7	TGTGCCAGCAGCTCGAACAGGGACAACTACGAGCAGTACTTC	CASSSNRDNYEQYF
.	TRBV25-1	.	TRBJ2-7	TGTGCCAGCAGTGCTCAAGGCACAATCTACGAGCAGTACTTC	CASSAQGTIYEQYF
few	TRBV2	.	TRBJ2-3	TGTGCCACCCTGGACAGTTCAGAGGCAGATACGCAGTATTTT	CATLDSSEADTQYF
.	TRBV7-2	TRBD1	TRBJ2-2	TGTGCCAGCAGCCAACCAAGGGACAGGGGATGGACCGGGGAGCTGTTTTTT	CASSQPRDRGWTGELFF
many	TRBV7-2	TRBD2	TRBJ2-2	TGTGCCAGCAGCCCACGCCGGCGGGGGAACGGGGAGCTGTTTTTT	CASSPRRRGNGELFF
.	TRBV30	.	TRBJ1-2	TGTGCCTGGAGGCCCCGTGGCTATGGCTACACCTTC	CAWRPRGYGYTF
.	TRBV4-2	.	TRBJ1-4	TGTGCCAGCAGCCAAGGTTTGGCGGAGGCAACTAATGAAAAACTGTTTTTT	CASSQGLAEATNEKLFF
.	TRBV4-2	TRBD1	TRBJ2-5	TGTGCCAGCAGCCAGGGCGACAGGGTAAACCAAGAGACCCAGTACTTC	CASSQGDRVNQETQYF
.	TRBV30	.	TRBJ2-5	TGTGCCTGGAGGGTAGAGACCCAGTACTTC	CAWRVETQYF
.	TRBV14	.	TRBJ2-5	TGTGCCAGCAGCCTTTCGATCGGCAGGGGACAAGAGACCCAGTACTTC	CASSLSIGRGQETQYF
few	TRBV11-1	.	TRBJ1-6	TGTGCCAGCAGCGAGAGGAATTCACCCCTCCACTTT	CASSERNSPLHF
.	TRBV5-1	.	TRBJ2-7	TGCGCCAGCAGCTTGAGAACCGTAGCCACCATCTCCTACGAGCAGTACTTC	CASSLRTVATISYEQYF
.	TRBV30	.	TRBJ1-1	TGTGCCGGCAACAGGGCGGGAGGCGCTGAAGCTTTCTTT	CAGNRAGGAEAFF
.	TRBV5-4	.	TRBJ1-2	TGTGCCAGCAGCTTTGACAGGCAGGATGGCTACACCTTC	CASSFDRQDGYTF
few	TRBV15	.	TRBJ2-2	TGTGCCACCAGCAGAGATTTAGGAGGAAACACCGGGGAGCTGTTTTTT	CATSRDLGGNTGELFF
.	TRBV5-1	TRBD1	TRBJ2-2	TGCGCCAGCAGCTTGGACAGGGGCACCGGGGAGCTGTTTTTT	CASSLDRGTGELFF
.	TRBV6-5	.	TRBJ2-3	TGTGCCAGCAGGCAAAATCCTAGCACAGATACGCAGTATTTT	CASRQNPSTDTQYF